This TCR beta chain came from a study of CD8+CD57+ T cells in acquired aplastic anemia. The germline CDR1 and CDR2 sequences are SGHDT and YYEEEE. With 4 bases clipped from V and 5 bases from J, the junction kept 9 bases outside the gene matches. This CDR3 is built from 15 residues. As for this clonotype: Its antigen is unknown.

All patients picked for sequencing had shown, by flow cytometry, an expansion of CD8+CD57+ cells. Patients were untreated when blood was sampled. TCR beta VDJ and CDR3 were profiled, and genomic DNA was the template. In TCRdb, the reads were re-called with MiXCR into one record per CDR3 protein. The sample records roughly 80,000 distinct CDR3 sequences, 60% to 75% being singletons. The study, taken as a whole, reports: Roughly 27 sequences, all CD8+ CDR3, were shared between patients and controls.

This chain connects TRBV5-6 to TRBJ1-2; the match to TRBD1 covers 9 bases. The sample was sorted CD4+, CD8+, or CD8+CD57+ T cells (not recorded which) from PBMCs. The sequence was obtained from a human donor with aplastic anemia. As DNA, the CDR3 is TGTGCCAGCAGCCCCACGGGACAGGGCGAATATGGCTACACCTTC. Its protein product is CASSPTGQGEYGYTF.